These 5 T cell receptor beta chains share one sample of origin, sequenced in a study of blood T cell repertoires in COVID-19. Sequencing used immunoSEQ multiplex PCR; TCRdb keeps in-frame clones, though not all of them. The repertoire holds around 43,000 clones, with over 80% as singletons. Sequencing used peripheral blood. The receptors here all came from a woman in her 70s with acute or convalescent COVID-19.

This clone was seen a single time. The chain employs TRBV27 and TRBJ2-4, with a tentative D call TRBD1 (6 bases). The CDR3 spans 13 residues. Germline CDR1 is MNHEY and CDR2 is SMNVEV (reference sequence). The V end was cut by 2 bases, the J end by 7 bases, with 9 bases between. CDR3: CASSLGGWNIQYF. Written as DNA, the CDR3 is TGTGCCAGCAGTTTAGGGGGCTGGAACATTCAGTACTTC.

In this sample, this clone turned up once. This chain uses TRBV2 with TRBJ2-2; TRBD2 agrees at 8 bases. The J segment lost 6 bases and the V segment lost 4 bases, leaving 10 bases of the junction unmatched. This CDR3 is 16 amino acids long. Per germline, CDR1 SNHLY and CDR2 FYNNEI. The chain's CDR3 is CASSAVGLGSAGELFF. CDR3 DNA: TGTGCCAGCAGTGCAGTGGGACTAGGGTCAGCCGGGGAGCTGTTTTTT. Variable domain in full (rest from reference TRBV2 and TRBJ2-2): EPEVTQTPSHQVTQMGQEVILRCVPISNHLYFYWYRQILGQKVEFLVSFYNNEISEKSEIFDDQFSVERPDGSNFTLKIRSTKLEDSAMYFCASSAVGLGSAGELFFGEGSRLTVL.

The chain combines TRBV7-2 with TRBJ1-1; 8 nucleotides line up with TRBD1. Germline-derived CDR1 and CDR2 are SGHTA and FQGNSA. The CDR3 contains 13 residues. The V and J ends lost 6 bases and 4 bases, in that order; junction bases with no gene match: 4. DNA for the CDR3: TGTGCCAGCAGTTTGGACAGGGCCACTGAAGCTTTCTTT. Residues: CASSLDRATEAFF.

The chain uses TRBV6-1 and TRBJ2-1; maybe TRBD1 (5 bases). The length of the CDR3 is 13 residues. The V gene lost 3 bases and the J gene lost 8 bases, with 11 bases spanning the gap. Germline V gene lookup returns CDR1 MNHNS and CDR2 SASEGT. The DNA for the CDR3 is TGTGCCAGCAGTGACCAGGGATGGGATGAGCAGTTCTTC. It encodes CASSDQGWDEQFF.

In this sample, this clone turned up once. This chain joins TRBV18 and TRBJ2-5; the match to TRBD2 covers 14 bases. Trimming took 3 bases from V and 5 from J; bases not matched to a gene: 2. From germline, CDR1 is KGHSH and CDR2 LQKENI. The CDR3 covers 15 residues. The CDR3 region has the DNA TGTGCCAGCTCACCGGGACTAGCGGGGGCTGAGACCCAGTACTTC. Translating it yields CASSPGLAGAETQYF.